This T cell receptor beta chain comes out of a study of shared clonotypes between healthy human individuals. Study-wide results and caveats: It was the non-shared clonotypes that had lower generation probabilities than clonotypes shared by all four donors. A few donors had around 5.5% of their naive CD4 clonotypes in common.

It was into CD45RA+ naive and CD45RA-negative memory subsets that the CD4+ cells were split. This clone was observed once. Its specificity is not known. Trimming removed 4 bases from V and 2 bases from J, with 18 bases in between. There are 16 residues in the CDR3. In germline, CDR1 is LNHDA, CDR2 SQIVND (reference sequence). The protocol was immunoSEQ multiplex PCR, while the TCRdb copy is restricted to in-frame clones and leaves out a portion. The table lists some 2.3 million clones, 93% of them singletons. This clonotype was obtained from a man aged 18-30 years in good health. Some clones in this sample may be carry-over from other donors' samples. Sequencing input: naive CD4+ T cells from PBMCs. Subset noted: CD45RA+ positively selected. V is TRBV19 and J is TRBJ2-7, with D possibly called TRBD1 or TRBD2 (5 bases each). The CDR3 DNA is TGTGCCAGTAGTACCCAAGGGACGGCTGTCACCTACGAGCAGTACTTC. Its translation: CASSTQGTAVTYEQYF.